These 5 T cell receptor beta chains were all obtained from the same sample, sequenced in a study of radiotherapy plus CTLA-4 blockade in lung cancer. Sequencing used immunoSEQ multiplex PCR; TCRdb keeps in-frame clones, though not all of them. This sample yields 50,000 to 65,000 clones, of which roughly 80% are seen a single time; roughly 17% belongs to the top ten. This specimen was peripheral blood, taken from a patient treated with radiotherapy plus ipilimumab. The receptors here all came from a human donor with non-small cell lung cancer who had a complete response to radiotherapy plus ipilimumab.

The chain uses TRBV27 and TRBJ1-5, with a tentative D call TRBD1 (6 bases). Per germline, CDR1 MNHEY and CDR2 SMNVEV (reference sequence). The CDR3 is made up of 18 amino acids. Deletions cut 4 bases from V and 2 bases from J, with 21 bases between. The chain's CDR3 is CASSSRGSNLEGNQPQHF. The CDR3 nucleotides are TGTGCCAGCAGTTCCAGGGGCTCAAACTTAGAAGGCAATCAGCCCCAGCATTTT.

This clone appeared a few times. V and J are TRBV9 and TRBJ2-2, with TRBD1 identical over 12 bases. CDR3 length equals 19 residues. V gave up 0 bases and J gave up 7 bases; unmatched junction bases: 13. Germline CDR1 reads SGDLS; CDR2 reads YYNGEE. CDR3 protein: CASSVGGRGGQGANGELFF. The CDR3, as DNA: TGTGCCAGCAGCGTAGGAGGAAGGGGGGGACAGGGGGCAAACGGGGAGCTGTTTTTT.

The genes are TRBV4-3 and TRBJ2-3; a weak D match, TRBD2 (5 bases). Between the trimmed V and J ends, which lost 1 base and 5 bases, there was a span of 10 bases. CDR1 LGHNA and CDR2 YSLEER come from the germline V gene. The CDR3 runs 14 residues. In nucleotides, the CDR3 is TGCGCCAGCAGCCAAGTTCCGGGAAGAGATACGCAGTATTTT. Amino acids: CASSQVPGRDTQYF.

The V and J genes are TRBV6-5 and TRBJ1-2; TRBD1 aligns across 9 bases. CDR1 and CDR2 (germline): MNHEY, SVGAGI. There are 14 residues in the CDR3. J gave up 5 bases and V 4 bases, and 5 bases lay outside the gene matches. CDR3: CASSWTGEEYGYTF. For the CDR3, the DNA is TGTGCCAGCAGTTGGACAGGGGAGGAGTATGGCTACACCTTC.

The chain employs TRBV28 and TRBJ2-7, with no clear D. V lost 5 bases and J 3 bases, leaving 8 bases between the germline ends. Germline loops: CDR1 MDHEN, CDR2 SYDVKM. The CDR3 extends over 12 amino acids. The chain's CDR3 is CASSSFYYEQYF. CDR3 DNA: TGTGCCAGCAGTAGCTTTTACTACGAGCAGTACTTC.